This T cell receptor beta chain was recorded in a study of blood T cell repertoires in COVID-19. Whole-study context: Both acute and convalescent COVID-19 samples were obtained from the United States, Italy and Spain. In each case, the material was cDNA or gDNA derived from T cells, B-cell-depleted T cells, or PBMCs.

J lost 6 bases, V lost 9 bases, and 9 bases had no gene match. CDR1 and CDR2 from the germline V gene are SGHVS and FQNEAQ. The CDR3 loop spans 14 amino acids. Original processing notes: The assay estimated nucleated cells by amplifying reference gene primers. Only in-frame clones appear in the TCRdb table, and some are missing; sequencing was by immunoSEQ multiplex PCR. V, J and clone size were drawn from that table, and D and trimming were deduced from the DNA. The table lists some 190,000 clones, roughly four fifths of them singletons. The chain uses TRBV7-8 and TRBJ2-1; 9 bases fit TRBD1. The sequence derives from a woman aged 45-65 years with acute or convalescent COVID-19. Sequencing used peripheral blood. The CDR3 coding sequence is TGTGCCAGTGGTGGACAGGGGTGGGGCAATGAGCAGTTCTTC. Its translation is CASGGQGWGNEQFF.